This is a list of T cell receptor beta chains from one sample in a study of beta chain features in type 1 diabetes. Produced via immunoSEQ multiplex PCR; TCRdb's table is partial and in-frame only. The sample has under 200,000 clones; around 8% are singletons. The material sequenced was central memory CD4+ T cells from blood. These receptors came from a man younger than 30 in good health. Both conserved end residues are trimmed from each CDR3. A D gene is named only where the DNA matches it firmly.

j_gene | len | d_gene | v_gene | CDR3aa
TRBJ2-5 | 18 | TRBD2 | TRBV4-3 | ASSQDVERGVTSSQETQY
TRBJ2-5 | 14 | TRBD2 | TRBV28 | ASSLQLAGGGETQY
TRBJ2-2 | 15 | - | TRBV21-1 | ASSSQAPGQGTGELF
TRBJ2-1 | 15 | TRBD1 | TRBV19 | ASSGGPGQISYNEQF
TRBJ2-7 | 10 | - | TRBV10-3 | AISEGSYEQY
TRBJ1-4 | 12 | - | TRBV6-5 | ASSYGGGGEKLF
TRBJ2-2 | 13 | TRBD1 | TRBV7-3 | ASSLGTGAQGELF
TRBJ2-7 | 13 | - | TRBV28 | ASSLGGGTSYEQY
TRBJ2-1 | 12 | - | TRBV7-2 | ASRSPTSTSEQF
TRBJ1-1 | 11 | - | TRBV28 | ASIGGGNTEAF
TRBJ2-2 | 13 | - | TRBV9 | ASSPVGAYTGELF
TRBJ1-3 | 11 | - | TRBV4-2 | ASSQTGGNTIY
TRBJ2-5 | 12 | TRBD2 | TRBV9 | ASSVYGGAGTQY
TRBJ1-5 | 12 | - | TRBV6-1 | ASSGGQSNQPQH
TRBJ2-6 | 14 | - | TRBV4-2 | ASSPWGGPGANVLT
TRBJ1-2 | 11 | - | TRBV7-2 | ASSQGQSYGYT
TRBJ2-2 | 14 | - | TRBV5-1 | ASSLDGGIGTGELF
TRBJ1-5 | 14 | TRBD1 | TRBV28 | ASRKATGGAGQPQH
TRBJ2-1 | 11 | - | TRBV9 | ASSVQGDNEQF
TRBJ2-2 | 14 | - | TRBV14 | ASSQGWRGNTGELF
TRBJ1-6 | 10 | - | TRBV14 | ASSQGLRTLH
TRBJ1-2 | 11 | TRBD1 | TRBV28 | ASTRTGNYGYT
TRBJ2-3 | 16 | TRBD2 | TRBV28 | ASRIPGLAGLSTDTQY
TRBJ2-7 | 13 | TRBD2 | TRBV7-2 | ASSLGGTRSGEQY
TRBJ2-5 | 12 | - | TRBV7-2 | ASSPGLSEETQY
TRBJ1-4 | 11 | TRBD1 | TRBV29-1 | SAPGQGNEKLF
TRBJ1-4 | 12 | - | TRBV6-5 | ASSIQGIGEKLF
TRBJ2-2 | 12 | TRBD1 | TRBV19 | ASRMETGAGELF
TRBJ2-2 | 14 | TRBD2 | TRBV30 | AWTTLAGVNTGELF
TRBJ1-2 | 11 | TRBD1 | TRBV5-4 | ASTAQGANGYT
TRBJ2-3 | 12 | - | TRBV9 | ASSADTSTDTQY
TRBJ2-7 | 12 | TRBD1 | TRBV7-2 | ASSWGQNSYEQY
TRBJ2-3 | 13 | TRBD2 | TRBV11-1 | ASSYAASGGAFQY
TRBJ2-3 | 10 | - | TRBV29-1 | SVGSGTDTQY
TRBJ2-4 | 12 | - | TRBV7-2 | ASSLGTDPDIQY
TRBJ1-5 | 13 | TRBD1 | TRBV5-8 | ASSSGGSSNQPQH
TRBJ2-7 | 11 | TRBD2 | TRBV6-5 | ASGALAPYEQY
TRBJ2-2 | 12 | - | TRBV6-1 | ASRDSPQTGELF
TRBJ2-7 | 11 | TRBD1 | TRBV13 | ASSPWTGYEQY
TRBJ2-3 | 11 | TRBD2 | TRBV5-4 | ASGAGGQGTQY
TRBJ1-5 | 11 | - | TRBV6-1 | ASSEERLRPQH
TRBJ1-1 | 13 | TRBD1 | TRBV13 | ASSLVTGGNTEAF
TRBJ2-5 | 8 | - | TRBV29-1 | SGASGAQY
TRBJ2-6 | 13 | - | TRBV7-2 | ASSFVRSGANVLT
TRBJ2-2 | 14 | TRBD1 | TRBV5-1 | ASSSPGTGGTGELF
TRBJ2-4 | 12 | - | TRBV30 | AWREGIAKNIQY
TRBJ1-4 | 13 | TRBD1 | TRBV9 | ASSAWTGANEKLF
TRBJ2-1 | 13 | TRBD1 | TRBV6-1 | ASSERDRDYNEQF
TRBJ2-5 | 11 | - | TRBV5-4 | ASSVTYQETQY
TRBJ2-5 | 13 | TRBD1 | TRBV4-2 | ASSQGQGVGETQY
TRBJ1-5 | 10 | - | TRBV7-2 | ASSSMNQPQH
TRBJ2-5 | 14 | - | TRBV4-1 | ASSQLYSGRRETQY
TRBJ2-5 | 14 | TRBD2 | TRBV7-2 | ASSRRGLSSGETQY
TRBJ1-1 | 11 | - | TRBV7-8 | ASSLEGGTEAF
TRBJ2-7 | 8 | - | TRBV28 | ASSSREQY
TRBJ1-2 | 12 | TRBD1 | TRBV28 | ASRAGGTNYGYT
TRBJ2-1 | 16 | TRBD2 | TRBV28 | ASSLSLAGGFSYNEQF
TRBJ2-7 | 13 | TRBD2 | TRBV5-4 | ASRPGGTSSYEQY
TRBJ2-1 | 14 | TRBD1 | TRBV25-1 | ASSRTRGQANNEQF